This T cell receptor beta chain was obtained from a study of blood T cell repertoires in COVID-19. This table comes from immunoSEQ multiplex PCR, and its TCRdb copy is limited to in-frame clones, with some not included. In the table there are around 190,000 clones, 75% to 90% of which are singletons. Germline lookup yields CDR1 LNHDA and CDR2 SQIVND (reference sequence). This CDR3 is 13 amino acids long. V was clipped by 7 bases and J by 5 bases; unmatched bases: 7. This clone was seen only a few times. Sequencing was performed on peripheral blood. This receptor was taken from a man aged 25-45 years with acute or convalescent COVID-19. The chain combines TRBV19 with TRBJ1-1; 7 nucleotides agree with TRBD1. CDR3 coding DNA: TGTGCCAGTAAAGGCAGGGGGTCTACTGAAGCTTTCTTT. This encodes CASKGRGSTEAFF.